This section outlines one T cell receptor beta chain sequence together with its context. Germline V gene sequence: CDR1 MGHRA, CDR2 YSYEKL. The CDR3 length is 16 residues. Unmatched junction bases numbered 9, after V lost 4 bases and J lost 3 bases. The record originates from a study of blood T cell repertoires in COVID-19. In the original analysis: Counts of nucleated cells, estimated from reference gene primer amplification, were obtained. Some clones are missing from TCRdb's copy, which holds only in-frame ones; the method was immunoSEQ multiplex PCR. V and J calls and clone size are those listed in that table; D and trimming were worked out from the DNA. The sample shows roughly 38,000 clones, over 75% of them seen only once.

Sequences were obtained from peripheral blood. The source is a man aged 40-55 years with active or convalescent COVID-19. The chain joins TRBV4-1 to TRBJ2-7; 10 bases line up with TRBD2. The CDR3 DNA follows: TGCGCCAGCAGCCCCAGCGGGGGGGCGATTAACTACGAGCAGTACTTC. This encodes CASSPSGGAINYEQYF.